These 8 T cell receptor beta chains came from one sample sequenced in a study of T cells expressing NK-cell markers. TCRdb reprocessed the 5' RACE reads and stores each CDR3 protein as one record, lacking DNA. Found here are about 260,000 distinct CDR3 sequences; the top ten clones hold 4% to 5%. Specimen: blood T cells: a sorted CD56 or NKG2C T cell subset, CD4+ or CD8+ T cells, or bulk PBMC T cells (not recorded which). Receptors were obtained from a woman between 18 and 70 years old in good health.

This chain connects TRBV9 to TRBJ2-5. The CDR3 length is 15 residues. Germline lookup yields CDR1 SGDLS and CDR2 YYNGEE. The CDR3 spells CASSVFGSHQETQYF.

The CDR3 loop reads CASRDDSYNQPQHF. This chain links TRBV7-7 with TRBJ1-5; TCRdb selects TRBD1, and the lack of DNA leaves this call unchecked. CDR3 length: 14 amino acids. Germline CDR1 and CDR2: SSHAT and FNYEAQ (reference sequence).

The rearrangement links TRBV6-2 or TRBV6-3 to TRBJ1-1. CDR1 and CDR2 from the germline V gene are MNHEY and SVGEGT. This CDR3 has 14 amino acids. CDR3: CASNPIKRNTEAFF.

This chain joins TRBV5-5 and TRBJ2-5; there is no DNA to check the TCRdb D call of TRBD1. In germline, CDR1 is SGHKS, CDR2 YYEKEE (reference sequence). The CDR3 extends over 16 amino acids. The CDR3 here is CASSPTPATGRETQYF.

The V gene is TRBV19, the J gene TRBJ2-5. The CDR3 extends over 15 amino acids. Germline loops: CDR1 LNHDA, CDR2 SQIVND (reference sequence). The CDR3 here is CASSLSNRYQETQYF.

The CDR3 reads CASPPFYGYTF. The chain employs TRBV21-1 and TRBJ1-2; TCRdb selects TRBD1, and the lack of DNA leaves this call unchecked. TRBV21-1 has pseudogene status. The CDR3 sequence is 11 residues long.

The V gene is TRBV5-4, the J gene TRBJ2-1; TCRdb selects TRBD2, and the lack of DNA leaves this call unchecked. CDR1 and CDR2 from the germline V gene are SGHNT and YYREEE (reference sequence). This CDR3 has 15 amino acids. The CDR3 reads CASGTVSSGGNEQFF.

The J gene is TRBJ1-6, the V gene TRBV20-1. The CDR3 length is 15 residues. The germline gives CDR1 DFQATT, CDR2 SNEGSKA (reference sequence). The CDR3 sequence is CSAQTGGSYNSPLHF.